These 20 T cell receptor beta chains originate from one sample sequenced in a study of shared clonotypes between healthy human individuals. Some clones are missing from TCRdb's copy, which holds only in-frame ones; the method was immunoSEQ multiplex PCR. The data hold about 1,800,000 clones, with approximately 94% observed a single time. Naivety among CD8 cells was defined by CD45RO negativity and positive CCR7 selection, thereby excluding terminally differentiated effector memory CD45RA+ cells. Sequenced input: naive CD8+ T cells sorted from blood. The receptor set was obtained from a man aged 18 to 29 in good health.

The chain has TRBV9 and TRBJ2-1, with 11 bases aligning to TRBD1. The V and J ends lost 6 bases and 2 bases, in that order; junction bases with no gene match: 10. The germline gives CDR1 SGDLS, CDR2 YYNGEE. CDR3 length: 17 amino acids. CDR3 in amino acids: CASIWTGGRLTYNEQFF. CDR3 sequence (DNA): TGTGCCAGCATCTGGACAGGGGGCAGGTTGACCTACAATGAGCAGTTCTTC.

V is TRBV6-1 and J is TRBJ1-6, with 7 nucleotides matching TRBD1. Germline assignment: CDR1 MNHNS and CDR2 SASEGT. The CDR3 is made up of 15 amino acids. The J segment lost 10 bases and the V segment lost 4 bases, leaving 10 bases of the junction unmatched. CDR3 in DNA: TGTGCCAGCAGTGGGCGACAGGGAAGTGGCTCACCCCTCCACTTT. Its protein is CASSGRQGSGSPLHF.

The chain uses TRBV27 and TRBJ1-2; TRBD1 matches at 7 bases. With 3 bases clipped from V and 7 bases from J, the junction kept 8 bases outside the gene matches. CDR3 length: 14 amino acids. Germline V CDR1 and CDR2: MNHEY, SMNVEV (reference sequence). The CDR3 protein is CASSFQGGAVGYTF. The CDR3 DNA reads as TGTGCCAGCAGTTTTCAAGGGGGCGCGGTTGGCTACACCTTC.

The chain uses TRBV4-2 and TRBJ2-7, with D unresolved. With 0 bases removed from V and 2 bases from J, the gap between germline ends came to 14 bases. CDR3 length: 16 amino acids. Germline CDR1 and CDR2: LGHNA and YNFKEQ. CDR3 amino acids: CASSQEGPARPYEQYF. CDR3 DNA: TGTGCCAGCAGCCAAGAAGGGCCAGCGCGACCCTACGAGCAGTACTTC.

The chain uses TRBV28 and TRBJ1-1; perhaps TRBD1 as D (5 bases). The ends were cut back, 5 bases at V and 3 bases at J, with 22 bases in the middle. Looked up from germline, CDR1 is MDHEN and CDR2 is SYDVKM. CDR3 length: 17 residues. The CDR3 loop reads CASSGAREGPEYTEAFF. The CDR3 DNA sequence: TGTGCCAGCAGTGGGGCTCGTGAGGGGCCTGAATACACTGAAGCTTTCTTT.

CDR3 amino acids: CASSSTSFGELFF. The CDR3 nucleotides are TGTGCCAGCAGCAGCACTAGTTTCGGGGAGCTGTTTTTT. V gene TRBV4-2 combines with J gene TRBJ2-2; tentatively, D is TRBD2 (5 bases). The germline CDR1 and CDR2 sequences are LGHNA and YNFKEQ. Trimming took 5 bases from V and 7 from J, leaving 11 bases between them. This CDR3 has 13 residues.

The rearrangement uses TRBV7-9 and TRBJ2-2; D is possibly TRBD1 (7 bases). The CDR3 covers 14 residues. Germline-derived CDR1 and CDR2 are SEHNR and FQNEAQ (reference sequence). Trimming stripped 10 bases from V and 4 bases from J, with 16 bases between. The CDR3 DNA reads as TGTGCCAACCAGGGGGGACCGGGCACCGGGGAGCTGTTTTTT. It yields the protein CANQGGPGTGELFF.

Note on this clone: Other nucleotide sequences in the sample specify the same CDR3. The chain employs TRBV5-1 and TRBJ2-2, with D uncertain. Germline V lookup: CDR1 SGHRS, CDR2 YFSETQ. The CDR3 is 12 residues long. Trimming removed 0 bases at V and 6 bases at J, with 3 bases between. The CDR3 region has the DNA TGCGCCAGCAGCTTGGATGCCGGGGAGCTGTTTTTT. As protein: CASSLDAGELFF.

V is TRBV19 and J is TRBJ2-2, with D tentatively TRBD2 (5 bases). Trimming pared 11 bases from V and 7 bases from J, leaving 11 bases between. The CDR3 length is 11 residues. Germline assignment: CDR1 LNHDA and CDR2 SQIVND (reference sequence). CDR3 sequence reads: CAGSRGGELFF. The CDR3, as DNA: TGTGCCGGCTCTCGGGGCGGGGAGCTGTTTTTT.

This sequence joins TRBV6-5 and TRBJ2-7; 7 nucleotides align to TRBD1. CDR3 length: 14 amino acids. The J segment lost 3 bases and the V segment lost 6 bases, leaving 8 bases of the junction unmatched. Germline V gene sequence: CDR1 MNHEY, CDR2 SVGAGI. CDR3 sequence (DNA): TGTGCCAGCAGCCAGACAGGGAAGTACTACGAGCAGTACTTC. This codes for CASSQTGKYYEQYF.

The rearrangement joins TRBV4-2 to TRBJ1-3, with 8 bases lining up with TRBD1. Germline CDR1 and CDR2: LGHNA and YNFKEQ. The V segment lost 0 bases and the J segment 4 bases; nucleotides outside the gene matches: 8. The CDR3 spans 17 residues. The chain's CDR3 is CASSQDGLDREGNTIYF. The DNA of the CDR3 is TGTGCCAGCAGCCAAGATGGTCTGGACAGGGAAGGAAACACCATATATTTT.

This chain uses TRBV6-1 with TRBJ2-5, with D hard to call. The CDR3 totals 13 residues. The V gene lost 2 bases and the J gene lost 5 bases, with 9 bases spanning the gap. CDR1 and CDR2 from the germline V gene are MNHNS and SASEGT. DNA for the CDR3: TGTGCCAGCAGTGAAATAGATGGGGAGACCCAGTACTTC. It encodes CASSEIDGETQYF.

The chain employs TRBV6-1 and TRBJ2-3, with a possible D match to TRBD1 (5 bases). The germline V and J ends were trimmed by 3 bases and 2 bases, with 15 bases remaining between them. This CDR3 is built from 16 residues. Germline CDR1 is MNHNS and CDR2 is SASEGT. CDR3 protein: CASSDAQVTSTDTQYF. CDR3 bases: TGTGCCAGCAGTGACGCACAGGTGACTTCCACAGATACGCAGTATTTT.

A word on this clone: Other DNA variants within this sample encode the same CDR3. The chain uses TRBV4-1 and TRBJ2-7; TRBD2 aligns across 12 bases. The V and J ends lost 4 bases and 3 bases, in that order; junction bases with no gene match: 1. The CDR3 is made up of 14 amino acids. Germline CDR1 is MGHRA and CDR2 is YSYEKL. CDR3 amino acids: CASSLTSGSYEQYF. The CDR3 bases are TGCGCCAGCAGCCTGACTAGCGGGAGCTACGAGCAGTACTTC.

This chain uses TRBV7-3 with TRBJ2-7; no clear D gene. This CDR3 region has 14 residues. The V end was cut by 4 bases, the J end by 4 bases, with 14 bases between. Germline CDR1 is SGHTA and CDR2 is FQGTGA. The DNA for the CDR3 is TGTGCCAGCAGCTCCGGACCCCTTAGGTACGAGCAGTACTTC. Protein sequence: CASSSGPLRYEQYF.

Comments on this clone: The sample holds other DNA sequences that translate to the same CDR3. V is TRBV29-1 and J is TRBJ2-1; TRBD2 matches at 9 bases. V gave up 4 bases and J gave up 6 bases; unmatched junction bases: 4. The germline CDR1 and CDR2 sequences are SQVTM and ANQGSEA. This CDR3 has 13 residues. The CDR3 region is CSVVAGGPNEQFF. For the CDR3, the DNA is TGCAGCGTTGTGGCGGGGGGGCCCAATGAGCAGTTCTTC.

The CDR3 sequence: CASSTPDSMETQYF. The CDR3 DNA reads as TGTGCCAGCAGTACCCCGGACAGTATGGAGACCCAGTACTTC. The chain recombines TRBV28 with TRBJ2-5; D is possibly TRBD1 (6 bases). The CDR3 spans 14 residues. V dropped 5 bases and J dropped 5 bases, with 15 bases sitting between them. In germline, CDR1 is MDHEN, CDR2 SYDVKM.

This chain connects TRBV5-6 to TRBJ1-5, with D uncertain. This CDR3 is 15 amino acids long. V was cut by 6 bases and J by 0 bases, with 13 bases left in between. In germline, CDR1 is SGHDT, CDR2 YYEEEE. CDR3 loop: CASTLREYSNQPQHF. Here the CDR3 DNA reads TGTGCCAGCACCCTCCGGGAGTATAGCAATCAGCCCCAGCATTTT.

This clone was seen only once. The V call is TRBV7-9, the J call TRBJ2-1; 10 bases line up with TRBD2. This CDR3 spans 15 amino acids. Germline loops: CDR1 SEHNR, CDR2 FQNEAQ (reference sequence). V trimming: 3 bases; J trimming: 4 bases; junction bases outside the gene matches: 3. CDR3 protein: CASSFASGGYNEQFF. CDR3 DNA: TGTGCCAGCAGCTTCGCTAGCGGGGGATACAATGAGCAGTTCTTC. Supplemented by reference TRBV7-9 and TRBJ2-1, the full variable domain reads DTGVSQNPRHKITKRGQNVTFRCDPISEHNRLYWYRQTLGQGPEFLTYFQNEAQLEKSRLLSDRFSAERPKGSFSTLEIQRTEQGDSAMYLCASSFASGGYNEQFFGPGTRLTVL.

The rearrangement links TRBV5-4 to TRBJ2-1; D is unresolved. CDR3 length: 13 amino acids. The ends were cut back, 2 bases at V and 4 bases at J, with 7 bases in the middle. Looked up from germline, CDR1 is SGHNT and CDR2 is YYREEE (reference sequence). CDR3 amino acids: CASSFLQYNEQFF. CDR3 DNA sequence: TGTGCCAGCAGCTTCCTTCAGTACAATGAGCAGTTCTTC.